A single sample is the source of the 14 T cell receptor beta chains below, sequenced in a study of T cell repertoires in cytomegalovirus infection. TCRdb independently ran MiXCR on the reads; one entry per CDR3 protein. This sample yields roughly 310,000 distinct CDR3 sequences, of which 25% to 30% are seen a single time; 15% to 25% belongs to the top ten. No antigens are known for them. The specimen was cultured PBMCs, collected from culture after CMV antigen stimulation. These receptors all come from a human donor in good health (CMV status not recorded). Some clones in this sample may be carry-over from other donors' samples.

The sample holds a few counts of this clonotype. The gene calls are TRBV4-2 and TRBJ2-5; weak D call: TRBD2 (6 bases). V lost 0 bases and J 3 bases, leaving 8 bases between the germline ends. Germline V lookup: CDR1 LGHNA, CDR2 YNFKEQ. The CDR3 covers 14 residues. The CDR3 sequence: CASSQDWGEETQYF. CDR3 sequence (DNA): TGTGCCAGCAGCCAAGATTGGGGGGAAGAGACCCAGTACTTC.

The chain joins TRBV2 to TRBJ1-2, with D unresolved. The ends were cut back, 4 bases at V and 4 bases at J, with 10 bases in the middle. Germline V gene lookup returns CDR1 SNHLY and CDR2 FYNNEI. The CDR3 consists of 13 residues. CDR3: CASSAPATYGYTF. DNA of the CDR3: TGTGCCAGCAGTGCCCCGGCCACCTATGGCTACACCTTC.

This clonotype was counted a few times. The chain is built from TRBV6-5 and TRBJ1-1; 7 nucleotides line up with TRBD1. Germline CDR1 reads MNHEY; CDR2 reads SVGAGI. Germline trimming cut 0 bases from V and 3 bases from J; bases unmatched to any gene: 4. This CDR3 is 15 amino acids long. The CDR3, as DNA: TGTGCCAGCAGTTACTCGGGAGGGGGCGACACTGAAGCTTTCTTT. Translating gives CASSYSGGGDTEAFF.

In its sample, this clonotype was seen a few times. This rearrangement joins TRBV7-2 to TRBJ1-2; 7 bases map to TRBD1. Germline CDR1 is SGHTA and CDR2 is FQGNSA. Losses at the gene ends were 0 bases for V and 4 bases for J; bases not matched to a gene: 8. There are 16 residues in the CDR3. This CDR3 reads CASSLAGTATAYGYTF. The CDR3 region has the DNA TGTGCCAGCAGCTTAGCTGGGACAGCTACTGCCTATGGCTACACCTTC.

This clonotype was counted a few times. A much larger clone is a single base away; this may be a read error. The chain has TRBV20-1 and TRBJ2-1, with 9 bases matching TRBD1. The CDR3 covers 10 residues. Germline CDR1 reads DFQATT; CDR2 reads SNEGSKA (reference sequence). The DNA for the CDR3 is TGCAGGACAGGGGGCAATGAGCAGTTCTTC. Translation: CRTGGNEQFF.

The V and J genes are TRBV5-1 and TRBJ2-1; TRBD2 matches at 8 bases. The junction had 2 bases not matched to a gene; V was cut back by 0 bases and J by 9 bases. The V gene's germline CDR1 is SGHRS and CDR2 YFSETQ. This CDR3 is built from 13 residues. The CDR3 is CASSLEAGGEQFF. The CDR3 bases are TGCGCCAGCAGCTTGGAGGCGGGGGGTGAGCAGTTCTTC.

This clonotype was seen a handful of times. This chain joins TRBV9 and TRBJ2-7, with TRBD1 matching over 8 bases. With 4 bases clipped from V and 9 bases from J, the junction kept 12 bases outside the gene matches. The CDR3 extends over 14 amino acids. Germline V gives CDR1 SGDLS, CDR2 YYNGEE. In nucleotides, the CDR3 is TGTGCCAGCAGCCCTGGGACAGGCCGAACGGGGCAGTACTTC. It translates to CASSPGTGRTGQYF. Together with reference TRBV9 and TRBJ2-7, the CDR3 gives the full variable domain: DSGVTQTPKHLITATGQRVTLRCSPRSGDLSVYWYQQSLDQGLQFLIQYYNGEERAKGNILERFSAQQFPDLHSELNLSSLELGDSALYFCASSPGTGRTGQYFGPGTRLTVT.

This clonotype came up a few times. This chain connects TRBV9 to TRBJ2-1; 12 nucleotides align to TRBD1. Germline-derived CDR1 and CDR2 are SGDLS and YYNGEE. Trimming at V came to 6 bases and at J to 7 bases, leaving 5 bases not matched to a gene. The length of the CDR3 is 14 residues. DNA for the CDR3: TGTGCCAGCACCGGGACAGGGGGCAGGAATGAGCAGTTCTTC. This codes for CASTGTGGRNEQFF.

This clonotype showed up just a few times. V is TRBV4-2 and J is TRBJ1-5; 7 nucleotides match TRBD1. Germline V gene sequence: CDR1 LGHNA, CDR2 YNFKEQ. The CDR3 has 15 residues. Germline trimming cut 0 bases from V and 6 bases from J; bases unmatched to any gene: 5. The CDR3 sequence: CASSQDGGGSQPQHF. In DNA form, the CDR3 reads TGTGCCAGCAGCCAAGATGGAGGGGGCAGTCAGCCCCAGCATTTT.

In this sample, this clonotype turned up a few times. The V call is TRBV9, the J call TRBJ2-1, with TRBD2 matching 8 bases. The junction had 11 bases not matched to a gene; V was cut back by 0 bases and J by 9 bases. The CDR3 totals 16 residues. Germline lookup yields CDR1 SGDLS and CDR2 YYNGEE. The chain's CDR3 is CASSVGSGSYLGEQFF. DNA for the CDR3: TGTGCCAGCAGCGTAGGCAGCGGGAGTTACTTGGGTGAGCAGTTCTTC. The variable domain in full, completed from reference TRBV9 and TRBJ2-1, reads DSGVTQTPKHLITATGQRVTLRCSPRSGDLSVYWYQQSLDQGLQFLIQYYNGEERAKGNILERFSAQQFPDLHSELNLSSLELGDSALYFCASSVGSGSYLGEQFFGPGTRLTVL.

This clonotype was recorded many times. The gene calls are TRBV7-2 and TRBJ1-5; 10 bases agree with TRBD1. This CDR3 contains 14 residues. V dropped 4 bases and J dropped 7; count of bases not matched to a gene: 4. From germline, CDR1 is SGHTA and CDR2 FQGNSA. CDR3 sequence: CASSSGQGGQPQHF. The DNA of the CDR3 is TGTGCCAGCAGCTCCGGACAGGGGGGCCAGCCCCAGCATTTT.

This clonotype was counted between two and nine times. This chain uses TRBV12-3 or TRBV12-4 with TRBJ1-5; D is unresolved. CDR3 size: 17 residues. With 4 bases removed from V and 0 bases from J, the gap between germline ends came to 16 bases. This chain's CDR3 is CASSSYLTLYSNQPQHF. CDR3 coding DNA: TGTGCCAGCAGTTCCTACCTTACCCTGTATAGCAATCAGCCCCAGCATTTT.

The rearrangement uses TRBV6-1 and TRBJ2-1, with 8 nucleotides matching TRBD2. Losses at the gene ends were 6 bases for V and 11 bases for J; bases not matched to a gene: 18. The germline gives CDR1 MNHNS, CDR2 SASEGT. The CDR3 runs 16 residues. CDR3 sequence: CASSSHTSGYSQKQFF. The CDR3 DNA is TGTGCCAGCAGCTCCCATACTAGCGGATATAGCCAGAAGCAGTTCTTC.

V is TRBV6-2 or TRBV6-3 and J is TRBJ2-2, with D unresolved. Trimming left V 5 bases short and J 6 bases short, with 7 bases between. The CDR3 sequence is 12 residues long. Germline V lookup: CDR1 MNHEY, CDR2 SVGEGT. The CDR3 protein is CASSRYAGELFF. As DNA, the CDR3 is TGTGCCAGCAGTAGGTATGCCGGGGAGCTGTTTTTT.